This entry features one T cell receptor beta chain sequence. In the same sample, other DNA sequences code for this CDR3. Trimming stripped 3 bases from V and 7 bases from J, with 13 bases between. CDR3 length equals 14 residues. Per the germline V gene, CDR1 is LNHDA and CDR2 is SQIVND (reference sequence). The sample is drawn from a study of shared clonotypes between healthy human individuals. TCRdb's table, derived via immunoSEQ multiplex PCR, lists solely in-frame clones and lacks some. Here the sample spans about 2.4 million clones, 80% to 95% being singletons. The receptor was derived from a man between 18 and 35 years old in good health. Some clones in this sample may be carry-over from other donors' samples. The source material was naive CD4+ T cells from PBMCs. Subset noted: CD45RA+ positively selected. This chain connects TRBV19 to TRBJ1-5; maybe TRBD1 (5 bases). CDR3 DNA sequence: TGTGCCAGTAGTATCCGCGGGGCAGGACAGCCCCAGCATTTT. Amino acids: CASSIRGAGQPQHF.